Listed below are T cell receptor beta chains from one sample, sequenced in a study of T cells after yellow fever vaccination. From the 5' RACE reads, TCRdb called clonotypes with MiXCR, one entry per CDR3 protein. The sample has some 120,000 distinct CDR3 sequences, around 15% seen once. The source was CD8+ T cells sorted from PBMCs, collected 5 days after the yellow fever booster vaccination. These receptors were collected from a man in his late teens or twenties who received the YFV17D yellow fever vaccine. CDR3s include the opening cysteine and the closing phenylalanine or tryptophan. Each record gives: V gene, D gene, clone size, J gene, CDR3 protein, CDR3 DNA. A D gene is named only where the DNA matches it firmly. Clone size is given for some rows only: seen once, a few or many times, or a class if the clone is expanded.

>TRBV7-8|TRBD1|-|TRBJ2-7
CASSPQGGTGSSEQYF
TGTGCCAGCAGCCCCCAAGGGGGGACAGGTTCGTCCGAGCAGTACTTC
>TRBV4-1|-|-|TRBJ1-4
CASSQESAFAGEKLFF
TGCGCCAGCAGCCAAGAATCAGCCTTTGCCGGTGAAAAACTGTTTTTT
>TRBV20-1|-|many|TRBJ2-7
CSALLGQLEQYF
TGCAGTGCGCTCCTTGGACAGCTCGAGCAGTACTTC
>TRBV12-3/TRBV12-4|TRBD2|few|TRBJ2-6
CASTRKGQRDGGANVLTF
TGTGCCAGCACTCGCAAAGGGCAGCGGGATGGAGGGGCCAACGTCCTGACTTTC
>TRBV11-1|TRBD2|-|TRBJ2-1
CASTRGDDPNEQFF
TGTGCCAGCACCCGGGGGGACGATCCAAATGAGCAGTTCTTC
>TRBV7-2|-|few|TRBJ1-6
CASSQWTDNSPLHF
TGTGCCAGCAGCCAATGGACAGACAATTCACCCCTCCACTTT
>TRBV4-1|-|-|TRBJ2-2
CASSQPRDGELFF
TGCGCCAGCAGCCAACCGCGGGACGGGGAGCTGTTTTTT
>TRBV27|-|-|TRBJ2-7
CASSWAPPSYSYEQYF
TGTGCCAGCAGTTGGGCCCCCCCTTCTTACTCCTACGAGCAGTACTTC
>TRBV7-9|TRBD1|-|TRBJ2-1
CASSSTGAGHNEQFF
TGTGCCAGCAGCTCCACAGGGGCCGGGCACAATGAGCAGTTCTTC
>TRBV9|TRBD2|few|TRBJ2-2
CASSSTQDLASGETNTGELFF
TGTGCCAGCAGCTCAACCCAGGACTTGGCTAGCGGGGAGACTAACACCGGGGAGCTGTTTTTT
>TRBV12-3/TRBV12-4|-|few|TRBJ2-1
CASSFGVNEQFF
TGTGCCAGCAGTTTTGGGGTAAATGAGCAGTTCTTC
>TRBV11-2|-|many|TRBJ2-5
CASSLDVDVQETQYF
TGTGCCAGCAGCTTAGATGTGGACGTACAAGAGACCCAGTACTTC
>TRBV5-1|-|-|TRBJ2-3
CASSLSAYLPDTQYF
TGCGCCAGCAGCTTGTCAGCCTATTTACCAGATACGCAGTATTTT
>TRBV7-3|-|-|TRBJ1-2
CASSLVGGAGYGYTF
TGTGCCAGCAGCCTTGTTGGTGGGGCAGGGTATGGCTACACCTTC
>TRBV14|-|few|TRBJ1-2
CASSQVGQVPYGYTF
TGTGCCAGCAGCCAAGTAGGGCAGGTCCCTTATGGCTACACCTTC
>TRBV4-3|-|-|TRBJ2-5
CASSQEDTGGETQYF
TGCGCCAGCAGCCAAGAGGATACGGGTGGTGAGACCCAGTACTTC
>TRBV6-2/TRBV6-3|-|few|TRBJ1-2
CASSYSPTSTYGYTF
TGTGCCAGCAGTTACTCTCCGACGTCAACTTATGGCTACACCTTC
>TRBV12-3/TRBV12-4|-|many|TRBJ2-3
CASSVSVGTDTQYF
TGTGCCAGCTCGGTGAGCGTGGGCACAGATACGCAGTATTTT
>TRBV5-1|-|-|TRBJ2-2
CASSKNTGELFF
TGCGCCAGCAGCAAAAACACCGGGGAGCTGTTTTTT
>TRBV5-5|-|-|TRBJ1-2
CASSSGRIYGYTF
TGTGCCAGCAGCTCCGGACGGATCTATGGCTACACCTTC
>TRBV6-2/TRBV6-3|TRBD1|-|TRBJ2-1
CASTRDRESYNEQFF
TGTGCCAGCACCAGGGACAGGGAATCCTACAATGAGCAGTTCTTC
>TRBV7-9|-|few|TRBJ1-4
CASSLERATNEKLFF
TGTGCCAGCAGCTTAGAGCGGGCAACTAATGAAAAACTGTTTTTT
>TRBV20-1|-|few|TRBJ2-4
CSAPSLGQNIQYF
TGCAGTGCCCCCTCACTAGGTCAAAACATTCAGTACTTC
>TRBV9|TRBD2|-|TRBJ2-1
CASSPWTSGGINEQFF
TGTGCCAGCAGCCCATGGACTAGCGGGGGGATCAATGAGCAGTTCTTC
>TRBV11-2|-|few|TRBJ2-1
CASSLMGQQFF
TGTGCCAGCAGCTTAATGGGTCAGCAGTTCTTC
>TRBV6-1|TRBD2|-|TRBJ2-3
CASSEYGGLAGITDTQYF
TGTGCCAGCAGTGAATACGGTGGGCTAGCGGGGATCACAGATACGCAGTATTTT
>TRBV11-2|-|few|TRBJ1-3
CASSLGDSSSSGNTIYF
TGTGCCAGCAGCTTAGGTGACAGCTCGAGCTCTGGAAACACCATATATTTT
>TRBV27|-|-|TRBJ1-1
CASISGAANTEAFF
TGTGCCAGCATCTCGGGCGCCGCGAACACTGAAGCTTTCTTT
>TRBV12-3/TRBV12-4|-|few|TRBJ2-1
CASQITGGNEQFF
TGTGCCAGCCAAATTACCGGGGGCAATGAGCAGTTCTTC
>TRBV6-2/TRBV6-3|TRBD2|-|TRBJ2-1
CASSYSGEGYEQFF
TGTGCCAGCAGTTACTCGGGGGAGGGATATGAGCAGTTCTTC
>TRBV6-2/TRBV6-3|-|many|TRBJ2-2
CASSYSADENTGELFF
TGTGCCAGCAGTTACTCTGCGGACGAGAACACCGGGGAGCTGTTTTTT
>TRBV5-1|TRBD2|-|TRBJ2-1
CASSARGVTDEQFF
TGCGCCAGCAGCGCCCGGGGGGTTACGGATGAGCAGTTCTTC
>TRBV11-2|-|-|TRBJ1-1
CASSLVFSTEAFF
TGTGCCAGCAGCTTAGTGTTCAGCACTGAAGCTTTCTTT
>TRBV7-3|TRBD1|few|TRBJ2-1
CASSKGQEQFF
TGTGCCAGCAGCAAGGGACAGGAGCAGTTCTTC
>TRBV27|-|-|TRBJ2-7
CASSLSGPVNEQYF
TGTGCCAGCAGTTTGAGCGGGCCGGTGAACGAGCAGTACTTC
>TRBV12-3/TRBV12-4|-|-|TRBJ2-5
CASSASGGQETQYF
TGTGCCAGCAGCGCCTCGGGTGGTCAAGAGACCCAGTACTTC
>TRBV5-1|-|medium-sized|TRBJ2-7
CASSLEIPDEQYF
TGCGCCAGCAGCTTGGAAATACCGGACGAGCAGTACTTC
>TRBV5-1|-|many|TRBJ2-2
CASSLEGAGELFF
TGTGCCAGCAGCTTAGAGGGTGCCGGGGAGCTGTTTTTT
>TRBV20-1|-|few|TRBJ1-6
CSGYRVHNSPLHF
TGCAGTGGATACAGGGTTCATAATTCACCCCTCCACTTT
>TRBV6-5|-|-|TRBJ2-1
CASSSLLDNEQFF
TGTGCCAGCAGTTCCCTATTGGACAATGAGCAGTTCTTC
>TRBV9|-|-|TRBJ2-2
CASSPLLENTGELFF
TGTGCCAGCAGCCCCCTTCTAGAGAACACCGGGGAGCTGTTTTTT
>TRBV3-1|-|-|TRBJ2-1
CASSQGRDNEQFF
TGTGCCAGCAGCCAAGGCAGGGACAATGAGCAGTTCTTC
>TRBV4-1|TRBD1|few|TRBJ1-2
CASSQRGQGGNYGYTF
TGCGCCAGCAGCCAACGGGGACAGGGAGGCAACTATGGCTACACCTTC
>TRBV6-5|-|-|TRBJ2-7
CASSPQIHYEQYF
TGTGCCAGCAGCCCCCAGATCCACTACGAGCAGTACTTC
>TRBV6-5|-|-|TRBJ1-2
CASSYDSNYGYTF
TGTGCCAGCAGTTATGACAGTAACTATGGCTACACCTTC
>TRBV30|-|few|TRBJ2-7
CAWSVGHSYEQYF
TGTGCCTGGAGTGTAGGGCACTCCTACGAGCAGTACTTC
>TRBV13|TRBD1|few|TRBJ2-3
CASGGTGVSTDTQYF
TGTGCCAGCGGCGGGACAGGGGTTAGCACAGATACGCAGTATTTT
>TRBV5-1|-|few|TRBJ2-1
CASSYLTESSYNEQFF
TGCGCCAGCAGCTACCTGACGGAGAGCTCCTACAATGAGCAGTTCTTC
>TRBV11-2|-|few|TRBJ1-4
CASSLSRREPNEKLFF
TGTGCCAGCAGCTTAAGCCGCAGGGAACCTAATGAAAAACTGTTTTTT
>TRBV5-1|-|few|TRBJ2-3
CASRGRPGVDTQYF
TGCGCCAGCAGGGGCAGGCCGGGAGTAGATACGCAGTATTTT
>TRBV6-5|TRBD2|few|TRBJ2-1
CASSPWSGGVKNEQFF
TGTGCCAGCAGTCCCTGGAGCGGGGGGGTGAAGAATGAGCAGTTCTTC
>TRBV19|-|-|TRBJ1-6
CASSQQDRVALHF
TGTGCCAGTAGTCAGCAGGACCGGGTAGCCCTCCACTTT